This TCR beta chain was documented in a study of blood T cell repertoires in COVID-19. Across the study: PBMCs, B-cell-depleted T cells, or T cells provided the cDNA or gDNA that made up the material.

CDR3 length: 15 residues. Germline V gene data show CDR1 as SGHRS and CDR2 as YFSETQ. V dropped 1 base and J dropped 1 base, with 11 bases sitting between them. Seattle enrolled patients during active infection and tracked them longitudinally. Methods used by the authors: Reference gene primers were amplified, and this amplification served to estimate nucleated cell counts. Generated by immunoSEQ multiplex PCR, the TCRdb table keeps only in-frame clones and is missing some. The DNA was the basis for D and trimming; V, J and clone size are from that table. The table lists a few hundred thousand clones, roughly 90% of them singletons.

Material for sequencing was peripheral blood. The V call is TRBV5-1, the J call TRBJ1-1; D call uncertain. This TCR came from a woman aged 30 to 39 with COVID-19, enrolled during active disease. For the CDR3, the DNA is TGCGCCAGCAGCTTGCTGGCCGCCGCGAACACTGAAGCTTTCTTT. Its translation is CASSLLAAANTEAFF.